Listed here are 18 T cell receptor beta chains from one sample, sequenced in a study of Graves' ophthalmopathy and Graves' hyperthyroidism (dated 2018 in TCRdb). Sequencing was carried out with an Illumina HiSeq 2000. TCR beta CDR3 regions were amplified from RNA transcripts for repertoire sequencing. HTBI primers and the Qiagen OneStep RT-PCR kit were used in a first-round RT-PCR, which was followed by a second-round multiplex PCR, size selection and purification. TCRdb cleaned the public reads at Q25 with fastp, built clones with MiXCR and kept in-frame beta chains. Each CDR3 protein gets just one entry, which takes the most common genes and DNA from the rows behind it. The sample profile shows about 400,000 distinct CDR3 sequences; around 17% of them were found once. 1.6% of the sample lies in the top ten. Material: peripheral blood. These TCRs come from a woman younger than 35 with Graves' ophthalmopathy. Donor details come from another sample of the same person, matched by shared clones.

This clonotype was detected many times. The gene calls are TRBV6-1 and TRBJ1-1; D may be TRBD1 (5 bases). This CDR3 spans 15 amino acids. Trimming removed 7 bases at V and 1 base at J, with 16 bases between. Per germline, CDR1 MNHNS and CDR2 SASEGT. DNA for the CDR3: TGTGCCAGCATTCCCCCTGGACACCCGAACACTGAAGCTTTCTTT. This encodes CASIPPGHPNTEAFF.

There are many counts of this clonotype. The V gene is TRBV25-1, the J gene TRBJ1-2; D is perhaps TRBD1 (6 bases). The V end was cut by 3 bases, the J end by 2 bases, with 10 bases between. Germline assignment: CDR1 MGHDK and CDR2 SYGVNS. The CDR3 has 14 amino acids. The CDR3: CASSEGQGNYGYTF. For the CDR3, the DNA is TGTGCCAGCAGTGAGGGTCAGGGGAACTATGGCTACACCTTC.

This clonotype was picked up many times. DNA for the CDR3: TGTGCCAGCTCACCAGTGGGGGACAGTTACTACGAGCAGTACTTC. As protein: CASSPVGDSYYEQYF. The chain employs TRBV18 and TRBJ2-7; 7 bases map to TRBD1. CDR3 size: 15 residues. Germline V gives CDR1 KGHSH, CDR2 LQKENI. After removal of 2 bases from V and 3 bases from J, the junction contained 7 bases not matched to a gene. The entire variable domain, with the rest obtained from reference TRBV18 and TRBJ2-7, is as follows: NAGVMQNPRHLVRRRGQEARLRCSPMKGHSHVYWYRQLPEEGLKFMVYLQKENIIDESGMPKERFSAEFPKEGPSILRIQQVVRGDSAAYFCASSPVGDSYYEQYFGPGTRLTVT.

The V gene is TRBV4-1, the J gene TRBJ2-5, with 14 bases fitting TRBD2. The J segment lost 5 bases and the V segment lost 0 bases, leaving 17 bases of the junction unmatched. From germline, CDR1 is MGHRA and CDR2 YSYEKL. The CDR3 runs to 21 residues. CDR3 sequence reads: CASSQERGLAGGVGVVETQYF. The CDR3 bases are TGCGCCAGCAGCCAAGAGCGAGGACTAGCGGGGGGTGTTGGGGTAGTGGAGACCCAGTACTTC.

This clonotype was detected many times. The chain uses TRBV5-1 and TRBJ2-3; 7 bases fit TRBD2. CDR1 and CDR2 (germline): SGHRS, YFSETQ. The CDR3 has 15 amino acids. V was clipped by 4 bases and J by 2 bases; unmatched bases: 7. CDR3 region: CASSLSGRPTDTQYF. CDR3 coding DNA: TGCGCCAGCAGCCTTAGCGGGCGCCCCACAGATACGCAGTATTTT.

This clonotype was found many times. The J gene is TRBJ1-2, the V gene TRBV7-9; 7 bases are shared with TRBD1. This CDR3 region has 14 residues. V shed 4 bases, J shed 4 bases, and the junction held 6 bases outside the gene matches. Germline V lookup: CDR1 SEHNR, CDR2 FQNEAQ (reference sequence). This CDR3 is CASSSGTAFYGYTF. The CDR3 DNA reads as TGTGCCAGCAGCTCGGGGACAGCCTTCTATGGCTACACCTTC.

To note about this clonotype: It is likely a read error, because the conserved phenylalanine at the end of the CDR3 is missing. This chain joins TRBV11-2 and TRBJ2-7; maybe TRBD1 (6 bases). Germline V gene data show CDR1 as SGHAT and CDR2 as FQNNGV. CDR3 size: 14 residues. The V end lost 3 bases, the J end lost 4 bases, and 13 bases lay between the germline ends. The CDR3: CASSFNRERYEQYL. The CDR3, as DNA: TGTGCCAGCAGCTTCAACAGGGAGAGGTACGAGCAGTACCTC.

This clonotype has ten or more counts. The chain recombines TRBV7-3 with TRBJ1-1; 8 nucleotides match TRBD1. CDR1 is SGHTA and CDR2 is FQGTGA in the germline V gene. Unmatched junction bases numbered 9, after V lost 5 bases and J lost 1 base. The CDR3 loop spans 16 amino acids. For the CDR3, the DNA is TGTGCCAGCAGCCCGGGACAGGCTCTGGGGAACACTGAAGCTTTCTTT. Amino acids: CASSPGQALGNTEAFF.

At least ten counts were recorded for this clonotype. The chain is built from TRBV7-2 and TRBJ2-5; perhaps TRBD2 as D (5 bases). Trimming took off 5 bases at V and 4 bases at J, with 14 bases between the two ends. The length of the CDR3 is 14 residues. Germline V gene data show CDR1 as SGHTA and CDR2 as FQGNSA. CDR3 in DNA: TGTGCCAGCAGCCCTCAACTAGGCCCAGAGACCCAGTACTTC. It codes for CASSPQLGPETQYF.

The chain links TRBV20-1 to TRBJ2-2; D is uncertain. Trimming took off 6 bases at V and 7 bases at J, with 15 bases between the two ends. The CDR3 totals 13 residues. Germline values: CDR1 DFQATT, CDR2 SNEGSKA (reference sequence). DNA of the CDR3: TGCAGTGCGCCTAGACCCGTGAGCGGGGAGCTGTTTTTT. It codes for CSAPRPVSGELFF.

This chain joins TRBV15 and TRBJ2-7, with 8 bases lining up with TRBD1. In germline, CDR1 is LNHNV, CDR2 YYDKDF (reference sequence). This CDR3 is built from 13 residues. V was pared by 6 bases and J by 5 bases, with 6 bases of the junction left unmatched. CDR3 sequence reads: CATSPDRGDEQYF. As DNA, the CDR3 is TGTGCCACCAGTCCCGACAGGGGCGACGAGCAGTACTTC.

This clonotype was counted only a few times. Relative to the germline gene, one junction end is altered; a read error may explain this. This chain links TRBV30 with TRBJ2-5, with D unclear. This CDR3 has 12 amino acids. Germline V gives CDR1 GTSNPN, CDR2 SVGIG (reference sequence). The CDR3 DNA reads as TGTGCCTGGAAATCAACTCGAGAGACCCAGTACTTT. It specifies CAWKSTRETQYF.

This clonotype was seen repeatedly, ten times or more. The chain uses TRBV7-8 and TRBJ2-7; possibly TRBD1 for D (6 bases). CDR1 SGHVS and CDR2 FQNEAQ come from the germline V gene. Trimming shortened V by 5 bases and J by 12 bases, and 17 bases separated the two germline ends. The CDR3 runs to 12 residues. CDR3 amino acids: CASSTGQRIWYF. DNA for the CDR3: TGTGCCAGCAGCACTGGACAGCGAATTTGGTACTTC.

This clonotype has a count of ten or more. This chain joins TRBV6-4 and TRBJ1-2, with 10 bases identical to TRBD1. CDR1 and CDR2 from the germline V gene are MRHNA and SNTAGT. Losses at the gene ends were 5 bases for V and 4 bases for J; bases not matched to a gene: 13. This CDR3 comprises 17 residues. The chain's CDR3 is CASSSHSLRDRGYGYTF. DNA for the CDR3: TGTGCCAGCAGTAGTCACAGCCTCCGGGACAGGGGCTATGGCTACACCTTC.

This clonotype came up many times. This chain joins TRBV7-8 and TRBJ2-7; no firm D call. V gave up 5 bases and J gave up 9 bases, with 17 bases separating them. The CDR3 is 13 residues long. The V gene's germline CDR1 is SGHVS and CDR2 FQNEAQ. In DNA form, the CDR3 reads TGTGCCAGCAGCCCCCGGACCTACAGTGGGCAGTACTTC. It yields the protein CASSPRTYSGQYF.

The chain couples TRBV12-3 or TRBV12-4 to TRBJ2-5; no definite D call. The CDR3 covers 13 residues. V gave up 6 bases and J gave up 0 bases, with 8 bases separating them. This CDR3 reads CASSKTDQETQYF. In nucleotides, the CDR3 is TGTGCCAGCAGCAAGACGGACCAAGAGACCCAGTACTTC.

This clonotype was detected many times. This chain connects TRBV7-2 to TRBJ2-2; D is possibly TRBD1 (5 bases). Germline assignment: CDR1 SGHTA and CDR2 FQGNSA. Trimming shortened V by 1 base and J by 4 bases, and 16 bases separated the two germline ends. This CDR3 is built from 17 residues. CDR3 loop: CASSLGHSRVPTGELFF. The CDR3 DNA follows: TGTGCCAGCAGCTTAGGGCACAGCAGGGTCCCCACCGGGGAGCTGTTTTTT. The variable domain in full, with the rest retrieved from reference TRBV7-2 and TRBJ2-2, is GAGVSQSPSNKVTEKGKDVELRCDPISGHTALYWYRQSLGQGLEFLIYFQGNSAPDKSGLPSDRFSAERTGGSVSTLTIQRTQQEDSAVYLCASSLGHSRVPTGELFFGEGSRLTVL.

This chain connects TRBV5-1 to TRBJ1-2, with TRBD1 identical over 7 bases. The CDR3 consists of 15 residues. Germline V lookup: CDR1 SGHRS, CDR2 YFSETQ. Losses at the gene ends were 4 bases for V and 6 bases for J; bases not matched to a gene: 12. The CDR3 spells CASSNSTTGLHGYTF. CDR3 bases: TGCGCCAGCAGCAATTCTACGACAGGGTTACATGGCTACACCTTC.